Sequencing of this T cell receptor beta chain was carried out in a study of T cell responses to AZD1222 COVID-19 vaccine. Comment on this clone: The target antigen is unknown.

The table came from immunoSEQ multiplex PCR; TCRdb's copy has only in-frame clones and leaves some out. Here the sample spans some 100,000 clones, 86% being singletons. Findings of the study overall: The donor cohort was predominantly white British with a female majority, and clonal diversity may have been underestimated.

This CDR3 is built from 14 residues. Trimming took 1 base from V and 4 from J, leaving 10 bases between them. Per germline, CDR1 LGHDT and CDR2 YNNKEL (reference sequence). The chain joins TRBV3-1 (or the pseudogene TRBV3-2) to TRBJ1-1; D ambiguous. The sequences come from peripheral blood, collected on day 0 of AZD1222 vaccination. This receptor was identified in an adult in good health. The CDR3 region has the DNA TGTGCCAGCAGCCAAGGGGTAGTCCGCACTGAAGCTTTCTTT. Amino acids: CASSQGVVRTEAFF.